This section outlines one TCR beta chain sequence together with its context. Its antigen is as yet unknown. This record belongs to a study of a mutant IDH1 vaccine in newly diagnosed glioma. On the study more broadly: Scheduled for weeks 1, 3, 5, 7, 11, 15, 19 and 23, eight vaccinations were given to patients. General study points: The study observed vaccine-induced immune responses in roughly 93% of patients.

The J segment lost 2 bases and the V segment lost 4 bases, leaving 4 bases of the junction unmatched. Germline assignment: CDR1 SGHRS and CDR2 YFSETQ. CDR3 length: 15 residues. The time point denotes: week 11, during vaccination. A single vaccine dose contained 300 ug of mutant IDH1 20-mer peptide, and topical imiquimod was used with it. The repertoire was sequenced with immunoSEQ multiplex PCR; TCRdb's copy has only in-frame clones and lacks some. The sample records 20,000 to 30,000 clones, about 77% being singletons. The specimen comprised PBMCs, sampled from a glioma patient whose treatment included an IDH1 peptide vaccine. The chain employs TRBV5-1 and TRBJ2-3; 10 bases are a match to TRBD2. This sequence originates from a woman younger than 30 with glioma. The CDR3 DNA sequence: TGCGCCAGCAGCAGCGGACTAGCGGCCACAGATACGCAGTATTTT. Translated, it gives CASSSGLAATDTQYF. The whole variable domain, remainder taken from reference TRBV5-1 and TRBJ2-3, is KAGVTQTPRYLIKTRGQQVTLSCSPISGHRSVSWYQQTPGQGLQFLFEYFSETQRNKGNFPGRFSGRQFSNSRSEMNVSTLELGDSALYLCASSSGLAATDTQYFGPGTRLTVL.